One sample yielded the 4 T cell receptor beta chains listed below, sequenced in a study of T cell responses to AZD1222 COVID-19 vaccine. Clones were sequenced by immunoSEQ multiplex PCR, and TCRdb holds only the in-frame ones, with some missing. This table holds fewer than 250,000 clones, 92% found once. The material was peripheral blood, obtained on day 0 of AZD1222 vaccination. These TCRs come from an adult in good health.

V and J are TRBV7-9 and TRBJ2-2; tentative D call: TRBD2 (6 bases). Per the germline V gene, CDR1 is SEHNR and CDR2 is FQNEAQ (reference sequence). Trimming took 0 bases from V and 7 from J, leaving 12 bases between them. The CDR3 totals 15 residues. This CDR3 is CASSLARDFGGELFF. For the CDR3, the DNA is TGTGCCAGCAGCTTAGCGAGGGACTTTGGCGGGGAGCTGTTTTTT.

The V call is TRBV18, the J call TRBJ2-5; D gene uncertain. Germline V gene sequence: CDR1 KGHSH, CDR2 LQKENI. Trimming took off 4 bases at V and 4 bases at J, with 10 bases between the two ends. The CDR3 sequence is 13 residues long. In nucleotides, the CDR3 is TGTGCCAGCTCACGGTTCGAGCTAGAGACCCAGTACTTC. Residues: CASSRFELETQYF.

The rearrangement joins TRBV5-1 to TRBJ2-3, with 14 bases identical to TRBD2. Looked up from germline, CDR1 is SGHRS and CDR2 is YFSETQ. The CDR3 contains 16 residues. The junction had 6 bases not matched to a gene; V was cut back by 3 bases and J by 6 bases. CDR3 bases: TGCGCCAGCAGCTCCCGACTAGCGGGGGGGAGTGATACGCAGTATTTT. It codes for CASSSRLAGGSDTQYF. The full variable domain, in which reference TRBV5-1 and TRBJ2-3 provide the parts outside the CDR3, is KAGVTQTPRYLIKTRGQQVTLSCSPISGHRSVSWYQQTPGQGLQFLFEYFSETQRNKGNFPGRFSGRQFSNSRSEMNVSTLELGDSALYLCASSSRLAGGSDTQYFGPGTRLTVL.

The V call is TRBV3-1 (or the pseudogene TRBV3-2), the J call TRBJ1-2, with D unresolved. Germline assignment: CDR1 LGHDT and CDR2 YNNKEL (reference sequence). This CDR3 has 14 amino acids. V gave up 0 bases and J gave up 3 bases, with 8 bases separating them. CDR3 region: CASSQDEIYYGYTF. The CDR3 coding sequence is TGTGCCAGCAGCCAAGACGAAATTTACTATGGCTACACCTTC.